The clone carrying this T cell receptor beta chain was detected once. These data come from a study of control samples from healthy donors and cancer patients. Sequenced by immunoSEQ multiplex PCR; TCRdb stores in-frame clones only, minus some. Here the sample spans about 95,000 clones, approximately 80% being singletons. The CDR3 covers 15 residues. CDR1 MNHEY and CDR2 SMNVEV come from the germline V gene (reference sequence). V shed 6 bases and J shed 0 bases, with 12 bases lying between them. The gene calls are TRBV27 and TRBJ1-5; D perhaps matches TRBD1 (6 bases). This receptor was obtained from a man aged 25-45 years in good health. The sample was blood. The CDR3 reads CASRRDIHSNQPQHF. CDR3 nucleotides: TGTGCCAGCAGAAGGGACATCCATAGCAATCAGCCCCAGCATTTT.